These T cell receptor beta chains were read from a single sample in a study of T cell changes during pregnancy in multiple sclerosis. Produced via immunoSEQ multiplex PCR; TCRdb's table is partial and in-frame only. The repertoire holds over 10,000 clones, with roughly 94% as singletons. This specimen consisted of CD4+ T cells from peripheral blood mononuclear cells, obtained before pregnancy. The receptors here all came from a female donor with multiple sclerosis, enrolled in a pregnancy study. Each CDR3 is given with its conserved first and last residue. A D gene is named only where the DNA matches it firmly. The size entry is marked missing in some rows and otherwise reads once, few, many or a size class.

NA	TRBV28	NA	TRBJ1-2	CASSLDKSYGYTF	TGTGCCAGCAGTTTAGACAAAAGCTATGGCTACACCTTC
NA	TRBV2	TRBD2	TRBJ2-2	CASRKTGGYTGELFF	TGTGCCAGCAGAAAAACGGGAGGGTACACCGGGGAGCTGTTTTTT
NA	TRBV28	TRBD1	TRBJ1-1	CASSPHQQGARTEAFF	TGTGCCAGCAGTCCCCACCAACAGGGGGCACGGACTGAAGCTTTCTTT
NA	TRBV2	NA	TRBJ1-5	CASSETEGSNQPQHF	TGTGCCAGCAGTGAAACGGAGGGAAGCAATCAGCCCCAGCATTTT
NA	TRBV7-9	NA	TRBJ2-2	CASNFQGRRTGELFF	TGTGCCAGCAACTTCCAGGGGCGTAGAACCGGGGAGCTGTTTTTT
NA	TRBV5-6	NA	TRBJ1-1	CASSLGWLVETEAFF	TGTGCCAGCAGCTTGGGTTGGCTGGTTGAAACTGAAGCTTTCTTT
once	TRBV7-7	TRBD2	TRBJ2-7	CASSGPNQTSAYEQYF	TGTGCTAGCAGCGGCCCGAACCAGACTAGCGCCTACGAGCAGTACTTC
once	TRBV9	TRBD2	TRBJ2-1	CASSAGGVYNEQFF	TGTGCCAGCAGCGCTGGGGGGGTCTACAATGAGCAGTTCTTC
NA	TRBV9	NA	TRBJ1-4	CASSPRQALNEKLFF	TGTGCCAGCAGCCCCAGACAGGCCCTTAATGAAAAACTGTTTTTT
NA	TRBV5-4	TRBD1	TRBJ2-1	CASSYRGTNEQFF	TGTGCCAGCAGCTACAGGGGGACAAATGAGCAGTTCTTC
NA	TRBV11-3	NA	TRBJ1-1	CASSAQAHTEAFF	TGTGCCAGCAGCGCGCAGGCCCACACTGAAGCTTTCTTT
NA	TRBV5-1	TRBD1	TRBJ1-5	CASSLGTDVLQPQHF	TGCGCCAGCAGCCTAGGGACAGATGTGCTTCAGCCCCAGCATTTT
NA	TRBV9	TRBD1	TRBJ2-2	CASSVQGAHTGELFF	TGTGCCAGCAGCGTTCAGGGGGCCCACACCGGGGAGCTGTTTTTT
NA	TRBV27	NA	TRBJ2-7	CASSISPGGTEQYF	TGTGCCAGCAGTATTTCTCCTGGGGGGACCGAGCAGTACTTC
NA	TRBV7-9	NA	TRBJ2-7	CASSFPGSEQYF	TGTGCCAGCAGCTTTCCGGGGAGCGAGCAGTACTTC
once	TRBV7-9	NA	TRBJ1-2	CASSLDVTEAIDGYTF	TGTGCCAGCAGCTTAGATGTCACTGAGGCGATTGATGGCTACACCTTC
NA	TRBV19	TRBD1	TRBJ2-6	CASKTGQIPAGANVLTF	TGTGCCAGTAAAACGGGACAGATCCCGGCTGGGGCCAACGTCCTGACTTTC
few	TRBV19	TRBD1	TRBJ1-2	CASTTGGGYGYTF	TGTGCCAGTACCACAGGGGGCGGATATGGCTACACCTTC
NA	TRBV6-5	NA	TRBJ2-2	CASSSPVTGELFF	TGTGCCAGCAGTAGCCCCGTCACCGGGGAGCTGTTTTTT
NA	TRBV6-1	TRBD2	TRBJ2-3	CASSATSGGITDTQYF	TGTGCCAGCAGTGCCACTAGCGGGGGGATCACAGATACGCAGTATTTT
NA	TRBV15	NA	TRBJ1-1	CATSRGQGGEAFF	TGTGCCACCAGCAGAGGTCAGGGAGGTGAAGCTTTCTTT
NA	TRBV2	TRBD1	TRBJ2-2	CATRTGSVGTGELFF	TGTGCCACCAGGACAGGCTCGGTAGGGACCGGGGAGCTGTTTTTT
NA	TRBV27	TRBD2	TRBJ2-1	CASSQGLAGGINEQFF	TGTGCCAGCAGTCAAGGGCTAGCGGGGGGAATCAATGAGCAGTTCTTC
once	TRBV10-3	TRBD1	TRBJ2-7	CAISRGQGNEQYF	TGTGCCATCAGTAGGGGACAGGGAAACGAGCAGTACTTC